This TCR beta chain originates from a study of blood T cell repertoires in COVID-19. Across the whole study: Sites in the United States, Italy and Spain provided acute and convalescent COVID-19 samples.

Repertoires were generated with immunoSEQ multiplex PCR, while TCRdb's copy carries only in-frame clones and drops some. The sample has 220,000 or so clones; more than 70% are singletons. V gave up 5 bases and J gave up 4 bases, with 15 bases separating them. The CDR3 consists of 14 residues. Germline values: CDR1 SGHAT, CDR2 FQDESV (reference sequence). This TCR was sampled from a woman aged 45-60 years who had recovered from COVID-19. V and J are TRBV11-1 and TRBJ2-7, with a tentative D call TRBD1 (5 bases). The specimen sequenced was PBMCs or T cells enriched from blood (not recorded which). The CDR3 is CASSQTPKGYEQYF. As DNA, the CDR3 is TGTGCCAGCAGCCAAACCCCCAAGGGGTACGAGCAGTACTTC.